This T cell receptor beta chain comes out of a study of shared clonotypes between healthy human individuals. From CD4+ cells came CD45RA+ naive and CD45RA-negative memory subsets. Method: immunoSEQ multiplex PCR; TCRdb's copy keeps in-frame clones and lacks some. The sample has around 1.6 million clones; under 99% are singletons. Study results and limitations: Clonotypes not shared had lower generation probabilities than those common to all four donors. What rarefaction showed was incomplete sorted-subset sequencing despite large depth.

Turning to this clone: Antigen unknown.

The germline gives CDR1 LGHNA, CDR2 YNFKEQ. The junction had 12 bases not matched to a gene; V was cut back by 2 bases and J by 2 bases. The CDR3 runs to 18 residues. The sequence was collected from a man aged 25-40 years in good health. V is TRBV4-2 and J is TRBJ2-5, with TRBD2 matching over 9 bases. Sequenced input: naive CD4+ T cells sorted from blood. Subset here: CD45RA+ positively selected. The CDR3 loop reads CASSQTVLAGTSQETQYF. As DNA, the CDR3 is TGTGCCAGCAGCCAAACGGTTCTAGCGGGGACCAGTCAAGAGACCCAGTACTTC.